Listed here are 27 T cell receptor beta chains from one sample, sequenced in a study of T cell responses to AZD1222 COVID-19 vaccine. This table comes from immunoSEQ multiplex PCR, and its TCRdb copy is limited to in-frame clones, with some not included. There are 150,000 to 200,000 clones in the sample; roughly 94% occur only once, and around 4.6% lies in the top ten. The sequencing used peripheral blood, collected on day 0 of MenACWY control vaccination. The receptors shown here come from an adult in good health.

This chain joins TRBV29-1 and TRBJ1-1; D is ambiguous. In germline, CDR1 is SQVTM, CDR2 ANQGSEA. CDR3 length equals 10 residues. As DNA, the CDR3 is TGCAGTGGGGAGGACACTGAAGCTTTCTTT. Protein: CSGEDTEAFF.

The chain has TRBV3-1 (or the pseudogene TRBV3-2) and TRBJ2-1, with 11 bases that match TRBD2. V shed 4 bases, J shed 12 bases, and the junction held 2 bases outside the gene matches. The germline V gene has CDR1 LGHDT and CDR2 YNNKEL (reference sequence). The CDR3 loop spans 12 amino acids. This CDR3 is CASSLTSGGQFF. The CDR3 nucleotides read TGTGCCAGCAGCCTTACTAGCGGGGGGCAGTTCTTC.

This rearrangement joins TRBV30 to TRBJ1-3; no reliable D call. With 5 bases removed from V and 4 bases from J, the gap between germline ends came to 12 bases. The CDR3 covers 13 residues. Looked up from germline, CDR1 is GTSNPN and CDR2 is SVGIG (reference sequence). CDR3 DNA: TGTGCCTGGGCTCGCTCCGGGGGAAACACCATATATTTT. It encodes CAWARSGGNTIYF.

This chain uses TRBV11-2 with TRBJ2-7, with a possible D match to TRBD1 (5 bases). CDR1 and CDR2 (germline): SGHAT, FQNNGV. The CDR3 runs 19 residues. Trimming cost V 0 bases and J 0 bases, with 21 bases left between them. The CDR3 DNA is TGTGCCAGCAGCTTAGATTGGATGCAGGGTGGGTCTCCCTCCTACGAGCAGTACTTC. Amino acids: CASSLDWMQGGSPSYEQYF.

V and J are TRBV28 and TRBJ2-1; 9 nucleotides match TRBD2. The ends lost 8 bases at V and 8 bases at J; junction bases unmatched: 22. The CDR3 is 18 residues long. Germline CDR1 and CDR2: MDHEN and SYDVKM. CDR3 amino acids: CASFYSGRPGARYHEQFF. The CDR3, as DNA: TGTGCCAGCTTCTACAGCGGGAGGCCCGGCGCGAGGTACCATGAGCAGTTCTTC.

The chain links TRBV11-2 to TRBJ2-6; D is possibly TRBD1 or TRBD2 (7 bases each). The CDR3 loop spans 16 amino acids. Germline CDR1 is SGHAT and CDR2 is FQNNGV. Trimming took off 3 bases at V and 2 bases at J, with 11 bases between the two ends. CDR3 amino acids: CASSFPGGAGANVLTF. As DNA, the CDR3 is TGTGCCAGCAGCTTTCCAGGGGGGGCTGGGGCCAACGTCCTGACTTTC.

V usage is TRBV18 and J usage is TRBJ2-2; the D call may be TRBD1 or TRBD2 (6 bases each). The CDR3 consists of 16 residues. V lost 5 bases and J 0 bases, leaving 13 bases between the germline ends. CDR1 KGHSH and CDR2 LQKENI come from the germline V gene. The DNA for the CDR3 is TGTGCCAGCTCAAAAGAGGGGGGCGCGAACACCGGGGAGCTGTTTTTT. This encodes CASSKEGGANTGELFF.

This chain's CDR3 is CSADGTPEAFF. The CDR3 nucleotides are TGCAGTGCTGACGGGACCCCTGAAGCTTTCTTT. This chain connects TRBV20-1 to TRBJ1-1, with TRBD1 as a possible D gene (5 bases). Germline lookup yields CDR1 DFQATT and CDR2 SNEGSKA (reference sequence). V shed 5 bases and J shed 6 bases, with 10 bases lying between them. The CDR3 is 11 residues long.

This chain links TRBV7-3 with TRBJ1-3; tentatively, D is TRBD1 (6 bases). V lost 6 bases and J lost 2, with 8 bases in between. There are 13 residues in the CDR3. The germline V gene encodes CDR1 SGHTA and CDR2 FQGTGA. In nucleotides, the CDR3 is TGTGCCAGCAGTCAGGGGCCTGGAAACACCATATATTTT. It specifies CASSQGPGNTIYF.

The rearrangement links TRBV6-6 to TRBJ1-3; TRBD1 might be the D (5 bases). V gave up 5 bases and J gave up 1 base, with 9 bases separating them. The CDR3 loop spans 14 amino acids. The germline V gene encodes CDR1 MNHNY and CDR2 SVGAGI (reference sequence). The CDR3: CASSPGISGNTIYF. The CDR3, as DNA: TGTGCCAGCAGTCCAGGGATTTCTGGAAACACCATATATTTT.

V is TRBV4-3 and J is TRBJ2-1, with D perhaps given as TRBD1 or TRBD2 (5 bases each). Trimming removed 5 bases at V and 0 bases at J, with 17 bases between. The length of the CDR3 is 17 residues. In germline, CDR1 is LGHNA, CDR2 YSLEER. The CDR3 sequence: CASSGGVRVSSYNEQFF. CDR3 nucleotides: TGCGCCAGCAGCGGGGGAGTCAGGGTCAGCTCCTACAATGAGCAGTTCTTC.

J is TRBJ1-1 and V is TRBV9, with a tentative D call TRBD1 (5 bases). Germline CDR1 SGDLS, CDR2 YYNGEE. This CDR3 region has 15 residues. V lost 4 bases and J lost 1, with 14 bases in between. CDR3 DNA: TGTGCCAGCAGCTTATCGACAGCGCCGAACACTGAAGCTTTCTTT. Protein product: CASSLSTAPNTEAFF.

The chain is built from TRBV29-1 and TRBJ2-1; D gene ambiguous. Germline-derived CDR1 and CDR2 are SQVTM and ANQGSEA. The CDR3 is made up of 12 amino acids. V was pared by 7 bases and J by 8 bases, with 15 bases between. This CDR3 is CSAYRRGYEQFF. DNA for the CDR3: TGCAGCGCGTACCGCCGCGGCTATGAGCAGTTCTTC.

The chain uses TRBV7-7 and TRBJ2-2, with 9 bases fitting TRBD1. V gave up 5 bases and J gave up 5 bases; unmatched junction bases: 6. Germline V gene lookup returns CDR1 SSHAT and CDR2 FNYEAQ (reference sequence). This CDR3 is built from 15 residues. In nucleotides, the CDR3 is TGTGCCAGCAGCCGAGGGACAGGGAATACCGGGGAGCTGTTTTTT. Translation: CASSRGTGNTGELFF.

The V call is TRBV7-6, the J call TRBJ2-1; tentatively, D is TRBD2 (5 bases). CDR3 size: 16 residues. V was cut by 2 bases and J by 0 bases, with 11 bases left in between. Germline V gene sequence: CDR1 SGHVS, CDR2 FNYEAQ. The CDR3 loop is CASSLLSASSYNEQFF. In DNA, the CDR3 is TGTGCCAGCAGCTTACTTAGCGCTAGCTCCTACAATGAGCAGTTCTTC. Based on the CDR3 plus reference TRBV7-6 and TRBJ2-1, the full variable domain is GAGVSQSPRYKVTKRGQDVALRCDPISGHVSLYWYRQALGQGPEFLTYFNYEAQQDKSGLPNDRFSAERPEGSISTLTIQRTEQRDSAMYRCASSLLSASSYNEQFFGPGTRLTVL.

The chain uses TRBV7-2 and TRBJ2-2, with unresolved D. Germline V gene lookup returns CDR1 SGHTA and CDR2 FQGNSA. Trimming cost V 3 bases and J 3 bases, with 11 bases left between them. This CDR3 is 15 amino acids long. CDR3 protein: CASSFGPTHTGELFF. DNA of the CDR3: TGTGCCAGCAGCTTTGGCCCGACCCACACCGGGGAGCTGTTTTTT. Based on the CDR3 plus reference TRBV7-2 and TRBJ2-2, the full variable domain is GAGVSQSPSNKVTEKGKDVELRCDPISGHTALYWYRQSLGQGLEFLIYFQGNSAPDKSGLPSDRFSAERTGGSVSTLTIQRTQQEDSAVYLCASSFGPTHTGELFFGEGSRLTVL.

The CDR3 DNA follows: TGTGCCAGTAGTATGGGAACCTGGGAGAATGAAAAACTGTTTTTT. It encodes CASSMGTWENEKLFF. This chain uses TRBV19 with TRBJ1-4; D unclear. The germline CDR1 and CDR2 sequences are LNHDA and SQIVND (reference sequence). Trimming shortened V by 3 bases and J by 5 bases, and 13 bases separated the two germline ends. The CDR3 has 15 residues.

The chain employs TRBV5-6 and TRBJ1-3, with a possible D match to TRBD1 (5 bases). CDR1 and CDR2 (germline): SGHDT, YYEEEE. V lost 0 bases, J lost 1 base, and 5 bases lay in between. This CDR3 spans 14 amino acids. The CDR3 nucleotides are TGTGCCAGCAGCTTGGACAGGTCTGGAAACACCATATATTTT. Its protein is CASSLDRSGNTIYF.

V gene TRBV5-1 combines with J gene TRBJ1-3, with 8 bases matching TRBD1. The CDR3 covers 17 residues. Unmatched junction bases numbered 5, after V lost 0 bases and J lost 0 bases. Germline assignment: CDR1 SGHRS and CDR2 YFSETQ. The CDR3, as DNA: TGCGCCAGCAGCTTGGAAGGGACAGGACTCTCTGGAAACACCATATATTTT. Protein: CASSLEGTGLSGNTIYF.

The V call is TRBV4-1, the J call TRBJ2-7, with D tentatively TRBD1 (5 bases). Germline CDR1 MGHRA, CDR2 YSYEKL. The CDR3 length is 12 residues. Trimming stripped 3 bases from V and 3 bases from J, with 6 bases between. The DNA of the CDR3 is TGCGCCAGCAGCCACCAGGGCTACGAGCAGTACTTC. It is translated as CASSHQGYEQYF.

This rearrangement joins TRBV28 to TRBJ2-1, with 11 bases fitting TRBD2. Germline trimming cut 4 bases from V and 1 base from J; bases unmatched to any gene: 6. The length of the CDR3 is 17 residues. The germline V gene encodes CDR1 MDHEN and CDR2 SYDVKM. The CDR3 loop is CASSSPIAGGSYNEQFF. In nucleotides, the CDR3 is TGTGCCAGCAGTTCTCCAATAGCGGGAGGGTCCTACAATGAGCAGTTCTTC.

The CDR3 nucleotides are TGTGCCAGCAGCTCAGCCGGGGGTAGGGCCTACGAGCAGTACTTC. Its protein product is CASSSAGGRAYEQYF. This rearrangement joins TRBV7-6 to TRBJ2-7, with TRBD2 as a possible D gene (6 bases). Germline CDR1 reads SGHVS; CDR2 reads FNYEAQ. The CDR3 is 15 residues long. Trimming stripped 4 bases from V and 2 bases from J, with 15 bases between. The full variable domain, completed using reference TRBV7-6 and TRBJ2-7, is GAGVSQSPRYKVTKRGQDVALRCDPISGHVSLYWYRQALGQGPEFLTYFNYEAQQDKSGLPNDRFSAERPEGSISTLTIQRTEQRDSAMYRCASSSAGGRAYEQYFGPGTRLTVT.

The CDR3 nucleotides read TGTGCCAGTAGCCCTTTTACAGGAAGCGAGACCCAGTACTTC. Protein: CASSPFTGSETQYF. V is TRBV19 and J is TRBJ2-5; D possibly corresponds to TRBD1 (5 bases). The CDR3 length is 14 residues. Germline V gives CDR1 LNHDA, CDR2 SQIVND (reference sequence). The V end was cut by 6 bases, the J end by 5 bases, with 16 bases between.

The chain carries TRBV2 and TRBJ1-6; TRBD1 matches at 7 bases. The CDR3 consists of 15 residues. Trimming took 5 bases from V and 7 from J; bases not matched to a gene: 8. CDR1 and CDR2 from the germline V gene are SNHLY and FYNNEI. CDR3: CASSLSDRENSPLHF. In nucleotides, the CDR3 is TGTGCCAGCAGTTTATCCGACAGGGAGAATTCACCCCTCCACTTT.

The chain combines TRBV7-8 with TRBJ2-1; 9 bases are shared with TRBD2. This CDR3 has 16 residues. CDR1 and CDR2 (germline): SGHVS, FQNEAQ. Trimming at V came to 5 bases and at J to 0 bases, leaving 5 bases not matched to a gene. The DNA of the CDR3 is TGTGCCAGCAGCCGACTAGCGGTTAGCTCCTACAATGAGCAGTTCTTC. Protein sequence: CASSRLAVSSYNEQFF. The full variable domain, rest sourced from reference TRBV7-8 and TRBJ2-1, is GAGVSQSPRYKVAKRGQDVALRCDPISGHVSLFWYQQALGQGPEFLTYFQNEAQLDKSGLPSDRFFAERPEGSVSTLKIQRTQQEDSAVYLCASSRLAVSSYNEQFFGPGTRLTVL.

The chain links TRBV5-4 to TRBJ1-1; D is uncertain. Germline CDR1 and CDR2: SGHNT and YYREEE (reference sequence). Trimming left V 0 bases short and J 8 bases short, with 11 bases between. This CDR3 is 13 amino acids long. The CDR3 DNA reads as TGTGCCAGCAGCTTGGTAGACCAGGCGGAAGCTTTCTTT. Its protein is CASSLVDQAEAFF.

This sequence joins TRBV14 and TRBJ1-6; the D gene is possibly TRBD1 (5 bases). This CDR3 region has 14 residues. Trimming took 2 bases from V and 7 from J, leaving 9 bases between them. From germline, CDR1 is SGHDN and CDR2 FVKESK. Here the CDR3 reads CASSQYQGNSPLHF. In DNA, the CDR3 is TGTGCCAGCAGCCAATATCAGGGAAATTCACCCCTCCACTTT.